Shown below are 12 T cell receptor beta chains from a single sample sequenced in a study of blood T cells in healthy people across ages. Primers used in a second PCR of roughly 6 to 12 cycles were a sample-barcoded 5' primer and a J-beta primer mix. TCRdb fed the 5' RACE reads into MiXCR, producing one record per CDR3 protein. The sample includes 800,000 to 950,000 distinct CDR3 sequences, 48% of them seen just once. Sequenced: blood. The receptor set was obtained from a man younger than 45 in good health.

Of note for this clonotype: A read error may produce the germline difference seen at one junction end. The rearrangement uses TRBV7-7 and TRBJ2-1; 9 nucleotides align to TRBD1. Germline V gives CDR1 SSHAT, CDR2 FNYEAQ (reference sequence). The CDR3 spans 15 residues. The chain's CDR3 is CASSPGTGLLKEQFF. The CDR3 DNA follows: TGTGCTAGCAGTCCCGGGACAGGGCTTCTTAAGGAGCAGTTCTTC.

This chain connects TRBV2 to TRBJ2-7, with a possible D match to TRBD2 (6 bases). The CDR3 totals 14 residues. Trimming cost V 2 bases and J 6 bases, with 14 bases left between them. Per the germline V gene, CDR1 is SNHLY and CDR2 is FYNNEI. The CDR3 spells CASSEPPRGSEQYF. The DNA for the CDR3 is TGTGCCAGCAGTGAACCGCCGCGGGGCTCCGAGCAGTACTTC.

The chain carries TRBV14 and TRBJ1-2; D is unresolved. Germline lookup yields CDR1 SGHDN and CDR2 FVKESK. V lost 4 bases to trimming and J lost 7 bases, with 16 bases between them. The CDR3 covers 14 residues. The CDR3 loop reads CASSPRWRPCGYTF. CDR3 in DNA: TGTGCCAGCAGCCCCCGTTGGCGGCCCTGTGGCTACACCTTC.

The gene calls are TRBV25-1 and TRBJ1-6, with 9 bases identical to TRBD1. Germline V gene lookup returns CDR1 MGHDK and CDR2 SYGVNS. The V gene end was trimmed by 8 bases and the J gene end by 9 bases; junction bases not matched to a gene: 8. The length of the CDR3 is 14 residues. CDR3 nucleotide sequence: TGTGCCAGCCGCTGGGACAGGGATTCTTCACCCCTCCACTTT. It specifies CASRWDRDSSPLHF.

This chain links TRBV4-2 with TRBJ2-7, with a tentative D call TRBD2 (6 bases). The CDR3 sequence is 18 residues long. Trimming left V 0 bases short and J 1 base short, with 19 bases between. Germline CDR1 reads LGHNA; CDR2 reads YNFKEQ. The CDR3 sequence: CASSQDPSGAGLSYEQYF. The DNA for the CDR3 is TGTGCCAGCAGCCAAGATCCTAGTGGGGCAGGACTATCCTACGAGCAGTACTTC.

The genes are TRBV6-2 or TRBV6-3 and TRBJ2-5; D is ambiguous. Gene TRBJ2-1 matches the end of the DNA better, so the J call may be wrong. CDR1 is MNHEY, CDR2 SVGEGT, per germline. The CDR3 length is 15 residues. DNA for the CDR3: TGTGCCAGCAGTTACTCGATAACGTCCCAAGAGACCCAGTTCTTC. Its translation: CASSYSITSQETQFF.

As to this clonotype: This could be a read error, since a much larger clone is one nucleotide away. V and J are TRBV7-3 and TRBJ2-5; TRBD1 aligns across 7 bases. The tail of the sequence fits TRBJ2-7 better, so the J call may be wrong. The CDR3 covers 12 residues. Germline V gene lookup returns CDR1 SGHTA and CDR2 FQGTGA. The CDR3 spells CASSSTGAEQYF. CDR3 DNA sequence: TGTGCCAGCAGCTCTACAGGGGCCGAGCAGTACTTC.

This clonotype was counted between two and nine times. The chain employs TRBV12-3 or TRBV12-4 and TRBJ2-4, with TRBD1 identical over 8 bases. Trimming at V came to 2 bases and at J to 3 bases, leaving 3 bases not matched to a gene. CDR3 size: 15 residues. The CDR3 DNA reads TGTGCCAGCAGTTTATCAGGGGGCGTCAAAAACATTCAGTACTTC. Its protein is CASSLSGGVKNIQYF.

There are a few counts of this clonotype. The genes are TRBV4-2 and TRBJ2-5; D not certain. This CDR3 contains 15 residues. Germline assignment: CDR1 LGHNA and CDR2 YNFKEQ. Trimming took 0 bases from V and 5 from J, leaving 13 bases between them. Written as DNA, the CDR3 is TGTGCCAGCAGCCAAGATGGAGCAGCCTCGGAGACCCAGTACTTC. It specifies CASSQDGAASETQYF.

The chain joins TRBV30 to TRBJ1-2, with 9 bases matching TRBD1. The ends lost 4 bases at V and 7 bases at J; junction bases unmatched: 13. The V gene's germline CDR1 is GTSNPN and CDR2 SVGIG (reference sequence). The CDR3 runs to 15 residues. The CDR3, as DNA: TGTGCCTGGACCAACTCAGGGGGGACAGGGAGTGGCTACACCTTC. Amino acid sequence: CAWTNSGGTGSGYTF. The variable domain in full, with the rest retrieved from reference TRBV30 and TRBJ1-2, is SQTIHQWPATLVQPVGSPLSLECTVEGTSNPNLYWYRQAAGRGLQLLFYSVGIGQISSEVPQNLSASRPQDRQFILSSKKLLLSDSGFYLCAWTNSGGTGSGYTFGSGTRLTVV.

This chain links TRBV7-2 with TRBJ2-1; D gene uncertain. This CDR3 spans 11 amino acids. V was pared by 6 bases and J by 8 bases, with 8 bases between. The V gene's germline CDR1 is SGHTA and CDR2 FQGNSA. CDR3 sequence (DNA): TGTGCCAGCAGGATGATGGATGAGCAGTTCTTC. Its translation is CASRMMDEQFF.

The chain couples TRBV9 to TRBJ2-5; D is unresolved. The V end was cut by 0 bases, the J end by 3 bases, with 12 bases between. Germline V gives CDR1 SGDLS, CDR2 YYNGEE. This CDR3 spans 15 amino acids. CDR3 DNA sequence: TGTGCCAGCAGCGTAGGGGTGGCTACTGAAGAGACCCAGTACTTC. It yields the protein CASSVGVATEETQYF.